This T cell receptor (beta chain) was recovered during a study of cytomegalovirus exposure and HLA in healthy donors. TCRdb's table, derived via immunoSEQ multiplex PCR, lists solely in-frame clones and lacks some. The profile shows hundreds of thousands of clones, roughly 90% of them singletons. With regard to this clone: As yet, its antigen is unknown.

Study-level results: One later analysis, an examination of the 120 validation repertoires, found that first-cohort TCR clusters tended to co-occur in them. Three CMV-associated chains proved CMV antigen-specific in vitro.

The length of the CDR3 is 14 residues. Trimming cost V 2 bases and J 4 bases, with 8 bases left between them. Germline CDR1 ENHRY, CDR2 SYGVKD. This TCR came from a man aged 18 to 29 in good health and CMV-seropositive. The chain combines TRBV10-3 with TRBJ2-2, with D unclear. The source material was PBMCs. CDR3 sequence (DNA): TGTGCCATCAGTGAGCGTGGTCGCACCGGGGAGCTGTTTTTT. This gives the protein CAISERGRTGELFF.